This T cell receptor (beta chain) was obtained from a study of blood T cell repertoires in COVID-19. Under the authors' procedure: Amplification from reference gene primers served as the basis for estimated nucleated cell counts. TCRdb keeps only in-frame clones here, not all; method: immunoSEQ multiplex PCR. V and J calls plus clone size are reproduced from that table; the DNA served to infer D and trimming. The table records roughly 420,000 clones, approximately 90% of them present only once. Everyone who took part was roughly 18 to 89 years old, and they came from about 25 US areas. Cohort placement rested on clinical history that participants reported themselves. V lost 9 bases, J lost 5 bases, and 9 bases stayed unmatched. There are 15 residues in the CDR3. Germline CDR1 SNHLY, CDR2 FYNNEI.

This chain connects TRBV2 to TRBJ1-6; 8 bases match TRBD1. Sequencing was carried out using PBMCs or T cells enriched from blood (not recorded which). This TCR was recovered from a woman in her twenties or thirties with acute COVID-19. The CDR3 bases are TGTGCCAGTATCCCGGACAGGGTCAATAATTCACCCCTCCACTTT. Its protein is CASIPDRVNNSPLHF.